This TCR beta chain was recovered during a study of breast tumors, draining lymph nodes, adjacent tissues. This clonotype was recorded many times. The antigen is undetermined. Compared with germline, one end of the junction differs, possibly owing to a read error. Breast cancer patients provided tissue from their axillary draining lymph nodes. Study results and caveats: Compared with lymph nodes, tumors were less diverse; compared with nontumor tissue, more. Findings are consistent with lymph node origin and intratumoral expansion of most tumor T cells.

CDR1 and CDR2 from the germline V gene are SSHAT and FNYEAQ (reference sequence). The CDR3 runs 17 residues. TCRdb reprocessed the multiplex PCR reads via MiXCR and lists one record per CDR3 protein. The data show about 140,000 distinct CDR3 sequences, 20% to 25% seen once. The source is a female donor with breast cancer. Some clones in this sample may be carry-over from other donors' samples. Sequences were obtained from axillary lymph node tissue. The chain combines TRBV7-7 with TRBJ2-7; D remains unclear. For the CDR3, the DNA is TGTGCTAGCAGCTTAGAGTCCCGGCAGGAACCGTTTTACGAGCAGTACTTC. As protein: CASSLESRQEPFYEQYF.